The rows below give T cell receptor beta chains drawn from one sample of a study of CD8 T cells in Susac syndrome. TCRdb recomputed calls from the immunoSEQ multiplex PCR reads with MiXCR, one row per CDR3 protein. The sample has about 130,000 distinct CDR3 sequences; 90% to 95% are singletons. Material: CD4+ T cells from PBMCs. The receptors were sampled from a human donor with multiple sclerosis. Both conserved end residues are part of each CDR3. D genes are given only for firm matches. A clone size is listed for some rows: how often the clone was seen (once, few, many), or a class if it is expanded.

clone_size: NA; v_call: TRBV5-1; d_call: NA; j_call: TRBJ2-4; cdr3_nt: TGCGCCAGCAGCTTAGGACAAACCAAAAACATTCAGTACTTC; cdr3_aa: CASSLGQTKNIQYF
clone_size: NA; v_call: TRBV12-3/TRBV12-4; d_call: NA; j_call: TRBJ1-3; cdr3_nt: TGTGCCAGCAGTTGGGTGGCAAACACCATATATTTT; cdr3_aa: CASSWVANTIYF
clone_size: NA; v_call: TRBV7-2; d_call: TRBD2; j_call: TRBJ2-5; cdr3_nt: TGTGCCAGCAGCCCGGTAGCGGGAGGCGGGGAGACCCAGTACTTC; cdr3_aa: CASSPVAGGGETQYF
clone_size: NA; v_call: TRBV18; d_call: NA; j_call: TRBJ1-1; cdr3_nt: TGTGCCAGCTCCGAGGGGTCGGCCACTGAAGCTTTCTTT; cdr3_aa: CASSEGSATEAFF
clone_size: NA; v_call: TRBV4-2; d_call: TRBD2; j_call: TRBJ2-1; cdr3_nt: TGTGCCAGCAGCCAAGCAAATAGCGCGGGAGCAGCGGAAGAGCAGTTCTTC; cdr3_aa: CASSQANSAGAAEEQFF
clone_size: NA; v_call: TRBV7-9; d_call: NA; j_call: TRBJ1-2; cdr3_nt: TGTGCCAGCAGCTTAGCCAGGAATGGCTACACCTTC; cdr3_aa: CASSLARNGYTF
clone_size: NA; v_call: TRBV5-1; d_call: NA; j_call: TRBJ2-2; cdr3_nt: TGCGCCAGCAGCTTGGTGGCCTCTCCGAGCGGGGAGCTGTTTTTT; cdr3_aa: CASSLVASPSGELFF
clone_size: NA; v_call: TRBV5-1; d_call: NA; j_call: TRBJ1-6; cdr3_nt: TGCGCCAGCAGCTTGATCCTTTCTATTAATTCACCCCTCCACTTT; cdr3_aa: CASSLILSINSPLHF
clone_size: NA; v_call: TRBV20-1; d_call: NA; j_call: TRBJ2-1; cdr3_nt: TGCAGTGCTCCATACAATGAGCAGTTCTTC; cdr3_aa: CSAPYNEQFF
clone_size: NA; v_call: TRBV5-6; d_call: NA; j_call: TRBJ1-2; cdr3_nt: TGTGCCAGCAGCTTGGGGACGGCGGGTAGAGGTTACTATGGCTACACCTTC; cdr3_aa: CASSLGTAGRGYYGYTF
clone_size: once; v_call: TRBV19; d_call: NA; j_call: TRBJ2-2; cdr3_nt: TGTGCCAGTATCGGAGGGTTGGCCGGGGAGCTGTTTTTT; cdr3_aa: CASIGGLAGELFF
clone_size: NA; v_call: TRBV9; d_call: NA; j_call: TRBJ2-6; cdr3_nt: TGTGCCAGCAGCGTAGGTCGAGGATCTGGGGCCAACGTCCTGACTTTC; cdr3_aa: CASSVGRGSGANVLTF
clone_size: NA; v_call: TRBV4-1; d_call: NA; j_call: TRBJ1-2; cdr3_nt: TGCGCCAGCAGCTCTTCAGCAGGGGCGAACTATGGCTACACCTTC; cdr3_aa: CASSSSAGANYGYTF
clone_size: NA; v_call: TRBV27; d_call: TRBD1; j_call: TRBJ2-7; cdr3_nt: TGTGCCAGCAGTTTATACGGGACAGTGCCTTACGAGCAGTACTTC; cdr3_aa: CASSLYGTVPYEQYF
clone_size: few; v_call: TRBV5-4; d_call: NA; j_call: TRBJ1-1; cdr3_nt: TGTGCCAGCAGCTTGGGGGGCACAGGGTTCAACACTGAAGCTTTCTTT; cdr3_aa: CASSLGGTGFNTEAFF
clone_size: NA; v_call: TRBV20-1; d_call: NA; j_call: TRBJ2-7; cdr3_nt: TGCAGTGCGCCGACGGATTCCTACGAGCAGTACTTC; cdr3_aa: CSAPTDSYEQYF
clone_size: NA; v_call: TRBV14; d_call: NA; j_call: TRBJ1-1; cdr3_nt: TGTGCCAGCAGCCGAGCACAGTGGCACACAAGTGAAGCTTTCTTT; cdr3_aa: CASSRAQWHTSEAFF
clone_size: NA; v_call: TRBV5-4; d_call: NA; j_call: TRBJ2-5; cdr3_nt: TGTGCCAGCAGCTTGCCGAAAGAGACCCAGTACTTC; cdr3_aa: CASSLPKETQYF
clone_size: NA; v_call: TRBV13; d_call: TRBD1; j_call: TRBJ2-7; cdr3_nt: TGTGCCAGCAGCTTTCGGGACAGGGAGGTCGGCGAGCAGTACTTC; cdr3_aa: CASSFRDREVGEQYF
clone_size: NA; v_call: TRBV12-3/TRBV12-4; d_call: TRBD1; j_call: TRBJ1-4; cdr3_nt: TGTGCCAGCAGCCCGGACAGGGCGGAGGTTTGGAAACTGTTTTTT; cdr3_aa: CASSPDRAEVWKLFF
clone_size: NA; v_call: TRBV9; d_call: NA; j_call: TRBJ1-1; cdr3_nt: TGTGCCAGCAGCGTGACAGCAAACACTGAAGCTTTCTTT; cdr3_aa: CASSVTANTEAFF
clone_size: NA; v_call: TRBV29-1; d_call: TRBD1; j_call: TRBJ2-7; cdr3_nt: TGCAGCCGCCGGGACAGGGGGTCCTACGAGCAGTACTTC; cdr3_aa: CSRRDRGSYEQYF
clone_size: NA; v_call: TRBV7-9; d_call: NA; j_call: TRBJ2-7; cdr3_nt: TGTGCCAGCAGCGCGGAGGGGATGGGGTCCTACGAGCAGTACTTC; cdr3_aa: CASSAEGMGSYEQYF
clone_size: NA; v_call: TRBV6-5; d_call: NA; j_call: TRBJ2-7; cdr3_nt: TGTGCCAGCAGCCTTAGTGGGGGCTCCTACGAGCAGTACTTC; cdr3_aa: CASSLSGGSYEQYF
clone_size: few; v_call: TRBV19; d_call: NA; j_call: TRBJ2-6; cdr3_nt: TGTGCCAGTAGTTCAGGTGCTTCTGGGGCCAACGTCCTGACTTTC; cdr3_aa: CASSSGASGANVLTF
clone_size: NA; v_call: TRBV6-5; d_call: TRBD1; j_call: TRBJ2-7; cdr3_nt: TGTGCCAGCAGTTACAGGGGACAGACCTTCTCCTACGAGCAGTACTTC; cdr3_aa: CASSYRGQTFSYEQYF
clone_size: NA; v_call: TRBV5-1; d_call: NA; j_call: TRBJ2-7; cdr3_nt: TGCGCCAGCAACCTGGGGGGGACAGCCTACGAGCAGTACTTC; cdr3_aa: CASNLGGTAYEQYF
clone_size: once; v_call: TRBV6-5; d_call: NA; j_call: TRBJ2-5; cdr3_nt: TGTGCCAGCAGTTCCGGACAGTCCCAAGAGACCCAGTACTTC; cdr3_aa: CASSSGQSQETQYF
clone_size: NA; v_call: TRBV4-2; d_call: NA; j_call: TRBJ2-7; cdr3_nt: TGTGCCAGCAGCCAAGGGACGGGGGCGACGGACTCCTACGAGCAGTACTTC; cdr3_aa: CASSQGTGATDSYEQYF
clone_size: NA; v_call: TRBV6-2/TRBV6-3; d_call: TRBD1; j_call: TRBJ2-1; cdr3_nt: TGTGCCAGCAGTTACGGGGCAGGGGGCAATGAGCAGTTCTTC; cdr3_aa: CASSYGAGGNEQFF
clone_size: NA; v_call: TRBV7-9; d_call: NA; j_call: TRBJ2-5; cdr3_nt: TGTGCCAGCATCTCCCAACAGTACCAAGAGACCCAGTACTTC; cdr3_aa: CASISQQYQETQYF
clone_size: NA; v_call: TRBV7-2; d_call: NA; j_call: TRBJ1-5; cdr3_nt: TGTGCCAGCAGCTTGGGGCCGGGGGGAAATCAGCCCCAGCATTTT; cdr3_aa: CASSLGPGGNQPQHF
clone_size: NA; v_call: TRBV3-1; d_call: NA; j_call: TRBJ2-7; cdr3_nt: TGTGCCAGCAGCCAAGTAAGGGGTTACAGGGCCTACGAGCAGTACTTC; cdr3_aa: CASSQVRGYRAYEQYF
clone_size: NA; v_call: TRBV10-3; d_call: NA; j_call: TRBJ1-6; cdr3_nt: TGTGCCATCAGTACAGGGTGGGGTTCACCCCTCCACTTT; cdr3_aa: CAISTGWGSPLHF